A single sample is the source of the 21 T cell receptor beta chains below, sequenced in a study of a mutant IDH1 vaccine in newly diagnosed glioma. Time point described: week 5, during vaccination. Mutant IDH1 20-mer peptide, at 300 ug, made up each vaccine dose, with topical imiquimod. What these receptors recognize is not known. Assay: immunoSEQ multiplex PCR; the TCRdb copy retains only in-frame clones and omits some. The sample comprises 30,000 to 35,000 clones, roughly 54% of which are singletons, and about 10% rests with the top ten. Sequencing used PBMCs, obtained from a glioma patient whose treatment included an IDH1 peptide vaccine. Every receptor here comes from a woman aged 18-30 years with glioma.

This clone occurred once. The CDR3 DNA reads TGCGCCAGCAGCCAAGCACTGACAGCTAACTATGGCTACACCTTC. Translated: CASSQALTANYGYTF. J is TRBJ1-2 and V is TRBV4-3; TRBD1 is a possible D gene (5 bases). Trimming removed 1 base from V and 0 bases from J, with 9 bases in between. The CDR3 runs 15 residues. Germline loops: CDR1 LGHNA, CDR2 YSLEER.

V is TRBV21-1 and J is TRBJ2-7; the tabulated D call, TRBD2, remains unverified against the DNA. TRBV21-1 is a documented pseudogene. This CDR3 is built from 13 residues. The CDR3 sequence: CASRTGSSYEQYF. CDR3 in DNA: TGTGCCAGCAGGACGGGGAGCTCCTACGAGCAGTACTTC.

The rearrangement links TRBV28 to TRBJ1-5, with 8 bases matching TRBD1. The length of the CDR3 is 16 residues. The V segment lost 3 bases and the J segment 7 bases; nucleotides outside the gene matches: 11. Germline V CDR1 and CDR2: MDHEN, SYDVKM. CDR3 DNA: TGTGCCAGCAGTTTGAGTGGGGGGACAGGTGGGCAGCCCCAGCATTTT. Translation: CASSLSGGTGGQPQHF. Full variable domain (remainder filled in from reference TRBV28 and TRBJ1-5): DVKVTQSSRYLVKRTGEKVFLECVQDMDHENMFWYRQDPGLGLRLIYFSYDVKMKEKGDIPEGYSVSREKKERFSLILESASTNQTSMYLCASSLSGGTGGQPQHFGDGTRLSIL.

The chain carries TRBV7-2 and TRBJ1-3; D is ambiguous. The V and J ends lost 1 base and 0 bases respectively, with 13 bases between them. The CDR3 sequence is 17 residues long. Germline V CDR1 and CDR2: SGHTA, FQGNSA. The CDR3 spells CASSLGVSGGSGNTIYF. CDR3 coding DNA: TGTGCCAGCAGCTTAGGGGTTTCCGGCGGCTCTGGAAACACCATATATTTT.

This clone was picked up a small number of times. The chain combines TRBV6-6 with TRBJ1-1; D unresolved. The CDR3 spans 14 residues. The germline V gene encodes CDR1 MNHNY and CDR2 SVGAGI (reference sequence). V was trimmed by 7 bases and J by 1 base, leaving 13 bases between them. The CDR3 sequence is CASNLAPGNTEAFF. The DNA for the CDR3 is TGTGCCAGCAATTTGGCCCCAGGGAACACTGAAGCTTTCTTT.

This sequence joins TRBV10-3 and TRBJ2-7; 9 bases map to TRBD2. Germline CDR1 reads ENHRY; CDR2 reads SYGVKD. The CDR3 covers 16 residues. V shed 3 bases and J 1 base; nucleotides not matched to a gene: 7. CDR3 coding DNA: TGTGCCATCAGTGAAGGGGGGCTAGCGGGATCCTACGAGCAGTACTTC. This sequence encodes CAISEGGLAGSYEQYF.

V usage is TRBV5-4 and J usage is TRBJ2-7; 14 positions match TRBD2. Trimming removed 1 base from V and 6 bases from J; junction bases left unmatched: 6. Germline CDR1 reads SGHNT; CDR2 reads YYREEE (reference sequence). This CDR3 has 16 amino acids. The CDR3 DNA follows: TGTGCCAGCAGCTTGTTCGGGACTAGCGGGAGCTTCGAGCAGTACTTC. Translation: CASSLFGTSGSFEQYF.

This clone was seen only a few times. The chain uses TRBV5-1 and TRBJ1-1; D call uncertain. Germline CDR1 reads SGHRS; CDR2 reads YFSETQ. V lost 0 bases and J 3 bases, leaving 9 bases between the germline ends. The CDR3 has 14 amino acids. CDR3 DNA: TGCGCCAGCAGCTTGGGGTATGGTGACACTGAAGCTTTCTTT. Its translation is CASSLGYGDTEAFF. Using reference TRBV5-1 and TRBJ1-1 for the parts outside the CDR3, the full variable domain is KAGVTQTPRYLIKTRGQQVTLSCSPISGHRSVSWYQQTPGQGLQFLFEYFSETQRNKGNFPGRFSGRQFSNSRSEMNVSTLELGDSALYLCASSLGYGDTEAFFGQGTRLTVV.

The chain combines TRBV14 with TRBJ1-6; D ambiguous. The CDR3 is 12 amino acids. V was cut by 3 bases and J by 11 bases, with 8 bases left in between. Germline CDR1 is SGHDN and CDR2 is FVKESK. The CDR3 reads CASSQGRPPLHF. CDR3 DNA: TGTGCCAGCAGCCAGGGTCGACCACCCCTCCACTTT.

This clone was detected only a few times. The CDR3 sequence: CSVWVSYEQYF. The CDR3 nucleotides read TGCAGCGTTTGGGTCTCCTACGAGCAGTACTTC. The V gene is TRBV29-1, the J gene TRBJ2-7; D unclear. Germline V CDR1 and CDR2: SQVTM, ANQGSEA. With 5 bases removed from V and 0 bases from J, the gap between germline ends came to 5 bases. This CDR3 region has 11 residues.

This clone was picked up a small number of times. CDR3 coding DNA: TGTGCCAGCAGTGATTACAGGGGAAACACTGAAGCTTTCTTT. It encodes CASSDYRGNTEAFF. The chain links TRBV27 to TRBJ1-1, with 7 nucleotides matching TRBD1. This CDR3 is 14 amino acids long. After removal of 5 bases from V and 2 bases from J, the junction contained 5 bases not matched to a gene. Germline-derived CDR1 and CDR2 are MNHEY and SMNVEV (reference sequence).

This chain links TRBV2 with TRBJ2-2, with D maybe TRBD2 (6 bases). Trimming shortened V by 3 bases and J by 4 bases, and 9 bases separated the two germline ends. The germline V gene encodes CDR1 SNHLY and CDR2 FYNNEI. The CDR3 is 14 amino acids. The CDR3 loop reads CASSDQGLTGELFF. The CDR3 nucleotides read TGTGCCAGCAGTGATCAGGGACTCACCGGGGAGCTGTTTTTT.

V and J are TRBV4-1 and TRBJ2-4, with TRBD2 identical over 8 bases. This CDR3 region has 16 residues. Germline CDR1 and CDR2: MGHRA and YSYEKL. V trimming: 6 bases; J trimming: 0 bases; junction bases outside the gene matches: 7. CDR3 coding DNA: TGCGCCAGCAGGGGGGTGGCGGGAGGAGCCAAAAACATTCAGTACTTC. It encodes CASRGVAGGAKNIQYF.

The chain has TRBV4-1 and TRBJ2-1; D is unresolved. CDR1 and CDR2 (germline): MGHRA, YSYEKL. Trimming removed 3 bases at V and 1 base at J, with 19 bases between. The CDR3 length is 18 residues. CDR3: CASSHGESPTTSYNEQFF. The CDR3 coding sequence is TGCGCCAGCAGCCATGGGGAAAGCCCCACAACTTCCTACAATGAGCAGTTCTTC.

This chain links TRBV5-1 with TRBJ2-7; no definite D call. Trimming shortened V by 4 bases and J by 6 bases, and 8 bases separated the two germline ends. There are 11 residues in the CDR3. Germline CDR1 SGHRS, CDR2 YFSETQ. For the CDR3, the DNA is TGCGCCAGCAGCGGCCAAGTCGAGCAGTACTTC. This codes for CASSGQVEQYF.

This clone was seen a few times. The V and J genes are TRBV10-3 and TRBJ1-1; D unclear. The ends were cut back, 4 bases at V and 4 bases at J, with 13 bases in the middle. The CDR3 consists of 14 residues. Germline V gene data show CDR1 as ENHRY and CDR2 as SYGVKD. CDR3 sequence reads: CAISGPMMGTEAFF. CDR3 DNA sequence: TGTGCCATCAGTGGGCCTATGATGGGCACTGAAGCTTTCTTT.

The chain couples TRBV19 to TRBJ1-2; tentative D call: TRBD1 (5 bases). The germline gives CDR1 LNHDA, CDR2 SQIVND (reference sequence). The V and J ends lost 8 bases and 3 bases respectively, with 10 bases between them. This CDR3 contains 12 residues. CDR3 nucleotide sequence: TGTGCCAGTCCGGGGCAGGACTATGGCTACACCTTC. Its translation is CASPGQDYGYTF. The full variable domain, in which reference TRBV19 and TRBJ1-2 provide the parts outside the CDR3, is DGGITQSPKYLFRKEGQNVTLSCEQNLNHDAMYWYRQDPGQGLRLIYYSQIVNDFQKGDIAEGYSVSREKKESFPLTVTSAQKNPTAFYLCASPGQDYGYTFGSGTRLTVV.

The chain links TRBV19 to TRBJ2-1, with TRBD2 matching over 8 bases. The CDR3 extends over 16 amino acids. V lost 6 bases to trimming and J lost 2 bases; unmatched junction nucleotides: 9. CDR1 is LNHDA and CDR2 is SQIVND in the germline V gene (reference sequence). CDR3 bases: TGTGCCAGTAGCGAGGGGTCGGGGGGGACCTACAATGAGCAGTTCTTC. It encodes CASSEGSGGTYNEQFF.

This chain connects TRBV6-4 to TRBJ2-2; 8 positions match TRBD1. V shed 6 bases and J 9 bases; nucleotides not matched to a gene: 9. From germline, CDR1 is MRHNA and CDR2 SNTAGT. CDR3 size: 14 residues. CDR3 amino acids: CASSGTGGVRELFF. Written as DNA, the CDR3 is TGTGCCAGCAGCGGGACAGGTGGAGTAAGGGAGCTGTTTTTT.

The CDR3 protein is CATSSWGDSKNIQYF. The CDR3, as DNA: TGTGCCACCAGCAGTTGGGGGGACTCCAAAAACATTCAGTACTTC. This rearrangement joins TRBV15 to TRBJ2-4; tentative D call: TRBD2 (6 bases). Germline CDR1 reads LNHNV; CDR2 reads YYDKDF (reference sequence). Trimming cost V 3 bases and J 2 bases, with 11 bases left between them. The CDR3 loop spans 15 amino acids.

The chain couples TRBV5-1 to TRBJ1-1, with D maybe TRBD1 (5 bases). V was pared by 2 bases and J by 5 bases, with 16 bases between. The CDR3 loop spans 15 amino acids. Germline V gene lookup returns CDR1 SGHRS and CDR2 YFSETQ. The CDR3 spells CASSFQGTGVTEAFF. In DNA, the CDR3 is TGCGCCAGCAGCTTTCAGGGTACTGGGGTTACTGAAGCTTTCTTT.